The T cell receptor beta chain under discussion was sequenced for a study of cytomegalovirus exposure and HLA in healthy donors. For the study at large: Unique TCR beta sequences numbering some 120 million came from around 180 million T cells in an earlier analysis. Unique TCRs numbering around 80 million, obtained from HLA-typed donors, made up an early data release.

Vbeta (60) and Jbeta (13) primers were used in the PCR. Data came from immunoSEQ multiplex PCR; TCRdb stores just in-frame clones and leaves some out. The data hold some 110,000 clones, with roughly 80% observed a single time. Trimming removed 6 bases at V and 9 bases at J, with 15 bases between. This CDR3 has 13 residues. In germline, CDR1 is MNHNS, CDR2 SASEGT. A remark on this clone: What it binds is unknown.

Study-wide results and limits: It is likely that the observed cluster of highly shared sequence variants was a sequencing artifact. TCR beta chain V- and J-gene trimming was linked, in a later analysis, to a missense variant in DCLRE1C.

This chain joins TRBV6-1 and TRBJ2-1; TRBD2 might be the D (5 bases). The receptor was derived from a man younger than 45 in good health and CMV-seropositive. Sequenced input: PBMCs. The CDR3 is CASSMTSEGEQFF. Written as DNA, the CDR3 is TGTGCCAGCAGCATGACGTCCGAGGGTGAGCAGTTCTTC.